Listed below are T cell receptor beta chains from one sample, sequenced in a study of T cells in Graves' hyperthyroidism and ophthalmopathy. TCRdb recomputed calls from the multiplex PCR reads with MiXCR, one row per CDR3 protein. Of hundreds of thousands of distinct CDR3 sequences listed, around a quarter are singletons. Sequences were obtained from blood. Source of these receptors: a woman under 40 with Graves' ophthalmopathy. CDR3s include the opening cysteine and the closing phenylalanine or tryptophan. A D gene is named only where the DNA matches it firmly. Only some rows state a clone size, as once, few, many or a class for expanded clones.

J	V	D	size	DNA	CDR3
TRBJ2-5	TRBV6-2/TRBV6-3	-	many	TGTGCCAGCAGTCCGGTGGAGGAGACCCAGTACTTC	CASSPVEETQYF
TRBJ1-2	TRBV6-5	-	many	TGTGCCAGCAGATCATCGGACAGCGGATACTATGGCTACACCTTC	CASRSSDSGYYGYTF
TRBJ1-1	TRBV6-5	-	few	TGTGCCAGCAGTTACCTTGCCAGGGGCCCATCTGAAGCTTTCTTT	CASSYLARGPSEAFF
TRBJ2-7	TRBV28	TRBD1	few	TGTGCCAGCAGTTTAGGACAGGGGCCCCCTCGAAAGCTGTACTTC	CASSLGQGPPRKLYF
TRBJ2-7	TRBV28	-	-	TGTGCCAGCAGTCCCGAGGCCAGGTCTCGGGACGAGCAGTACTTC	CASSPEARSRDEQYF
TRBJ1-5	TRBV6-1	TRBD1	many	TGTGCCAGCAGGGAGCCGGGACAGATATATCAGCCCCAGCATTTT	CASREPGQIYQPQHF
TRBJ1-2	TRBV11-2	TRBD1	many	TGTGCCAGCAGCTCCGGACAGGGAGTCGGTGGCTACACCTTC	CASSSGQGVGGYTF
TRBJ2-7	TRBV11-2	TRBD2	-	TGTGCCAGCAGCGCCATGACTAGCGGGAGCCCCTACGAGCAGTACTTC	CASSAMTSGSPYEQYF
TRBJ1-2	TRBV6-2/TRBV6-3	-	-	TGTGCCAGCAGTTACTCCCCGGGCAGGAGAAAGACTAACTATGGCTACACCTTC	CASSYSPGRRKTNYGYTF
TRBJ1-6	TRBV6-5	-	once	TGTGTCAGCAGTTACGAGCGGGTCAATTCACCCCTCCACTTT	CVSSYERVNSPLHF
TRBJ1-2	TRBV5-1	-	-	TGCGCCAGCAGCTTGGCCGACCATCGAGATGGCTACACCTTC	CASSLADHRDGYTF
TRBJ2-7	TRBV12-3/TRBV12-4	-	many	TGTGCCAGCAGCGACAACATACGCTCCTACGAGCAGTACTTC	CASSDNIRSYEQYF
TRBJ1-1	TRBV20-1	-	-	TGCAGTGCTGGGGTAGGTGGGGCCTTCACTGAAGCTTTCTTT	CSAGVGGAFTEAFF
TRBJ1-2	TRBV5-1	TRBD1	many	TGCGCCAGCCGAAGCAGGACAGGGCTAGAGCCTATCGGCTACACCTTC	CASRSRTGLEPIGYTF
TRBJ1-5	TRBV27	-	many	TGTGCCAGCAGTTCGATGGGGGGTCGTCACTGGCAGCCCCAGCATTTT	CASSSMGGRHWQPQHF
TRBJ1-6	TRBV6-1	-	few	TGTGCCACCCGCTCGAGCTCCTATAATTCACCCCTCCACTTT	CATRSSSYNSPLHF
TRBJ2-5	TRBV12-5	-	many	TGTGCTAGTTCAACAAGTCCGCCAATTCAAGAGACCCAGTACTTC	CASSTSPPIQETQYF
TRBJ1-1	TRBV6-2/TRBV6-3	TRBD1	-	TGTGCCAGCAGTTTTCGCGCGATGGGACAGGGGGACACTGAAGCTTTCTTT	CASSFRAMGQGDTEAFF
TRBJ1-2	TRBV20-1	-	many	TGCAGTGCTAGAGATGAGGGGCAGAACTATGGCTACACCTTC	CSARDEGQNYGYTF
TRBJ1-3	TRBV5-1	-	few	TGCGCCAGCAGCTTGTTTTCCGGGGGGTCTGGAAACACCATATATTTT	CASSLFSGGSGNTIYF
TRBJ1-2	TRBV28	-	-	TGTGCCGGAGGGGGGAGGGGCTATGGCTACACCTTC	CAGGGRGYGYTF
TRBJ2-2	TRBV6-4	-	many	TGTGCCTCGAGTCAGCTTTTGGGTACCGGGGAGCTGTTTTTT	CASSQLLGTGELFF
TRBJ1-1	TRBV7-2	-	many	TGTGCCAGCAGCTCATGGTTGGGCAACACTGAAGCTTTCTTT	CASSSWLGNTEAFF
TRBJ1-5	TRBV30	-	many	TGTGCCTGGAGTCCTCAGGTTTCAAATCAGCCCCAGCATTTT	CAWSPQVSNQPQHF
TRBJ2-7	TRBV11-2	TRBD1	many	TGTGCCAGCAGCCCCGAACAGGGGCCCTACGAGCAGTACTTC	CASSPEQGPYEQYF
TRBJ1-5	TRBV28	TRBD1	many	TGTGCCAGCAGTAGACAGGGGGCCGATCAGCCCCAGCATTTT	CASSRQGADQPQHF
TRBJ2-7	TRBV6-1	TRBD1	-	TGTGCCAGCAGTGATGTGGACAGGCACGAGCAGTACTTC	CASSDVDRHEQYF
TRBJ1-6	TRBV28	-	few	TGTGCCAGCAGTGCAGACTCTACAGGGAATTCACCCCTCCACTTT	CASSADSTGNSPLHF
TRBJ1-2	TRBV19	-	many	TGTGCCAGTAGTATTTTGGCAGGGGTTTACTATGGCTACACCTTC	CASSILAGVYYGYTF
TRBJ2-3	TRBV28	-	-	TGTGCCACCGTCACAGATACGCAGTATTTT	CATVTDTQYF
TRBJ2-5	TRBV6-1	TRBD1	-	TGTGCCAGCTTGGATTCCCACAGGGGACAGCAAGAGACCCAGTACTTC	CASLDSHRGQQETQYF
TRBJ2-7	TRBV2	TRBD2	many	TGTGCCAGCAGTGAAGCGCATGGCGGGGGATTGAACAACGAGCAGTACTTC	CASSEAHGGGLNNEQYF
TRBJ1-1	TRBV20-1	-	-	TGCAGTGTGCACCGGGGGGACACTGAAGCTTTCTTT	CSVHRGDTEAFF
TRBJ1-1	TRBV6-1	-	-	TGTACCAGCACCGTCCCGGGGGCTGGCACTGAAGCTTTCTTT	CTSTVPGAGTEAFF
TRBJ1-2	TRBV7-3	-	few	TGTGCCAGCAGTTCTAATATACCCAGCCACGGCCGATGGGGCTACACCTTC	CASSSNIPSHGRWGYTF
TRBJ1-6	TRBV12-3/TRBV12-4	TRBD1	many	TGTGCCAGCAGCCGGGACAGGCTGAATTCACCCCTCCACTTT	CASSRDRLNSPLHF
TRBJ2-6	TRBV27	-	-	TGTGCCAGCAGTTTGCGTTGGGTCTCTGGGGCCAACGTCCTGACTTTC	CASSLRWVSGANVLTF
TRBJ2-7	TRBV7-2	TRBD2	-	TGTGCCAGCAGCTCTAGCGGGAGTGGGTACGAGCAGTACTTC	CASSSSGSGYEQYF
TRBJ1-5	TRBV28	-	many	TGTGCCAGCAGTCCGGTTGGGGGGTGGTTCCTCAATCAGCCCCAGCATTTT	CASSPVGGWFLNQPQHF
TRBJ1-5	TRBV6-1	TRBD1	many	TGTGCCAGCCGAAAAGGACAGGGAAGGGAGCCCCAGCATTTT	CASRKGQGREPQHF
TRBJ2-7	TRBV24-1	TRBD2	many	TGTGCCACCAGTGCCCCTAGCGGGGGTTCCTACGAGCAGTACTTC	CATSAPSGGSYEQYF
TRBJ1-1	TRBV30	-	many	TGTGCCTGGAGCGCCCAGGGTACCGCTGAAGCTTTCTTT	CAWSAQGTAEAFF
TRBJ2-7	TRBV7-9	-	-	TGTGCCAGCAGCCCCACGAGCATCCAGTACTTC	CASSPTSIQYF
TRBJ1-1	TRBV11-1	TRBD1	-	TGTGCCAGCAGCCCAGACGGACAGGGAAAATTGAACACTGAAGCTTTCTTT	CASSPDGQGKLNTEAFF
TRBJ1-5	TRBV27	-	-	TGTGCCAGCAGTTTATCGAAAAATCAGCCCCAGCATTTT	CASSLSKNQPQHF
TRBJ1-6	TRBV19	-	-	TGTGCCAGTAGTACGGGAATAGAATCACCCCTCCACTTT	CASSTGIESPLHF
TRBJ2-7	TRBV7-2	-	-	TGTGCCAGCACCGTACCTGACAGAAACCACGAGCAGTACTTC	CASTVPDRNHEQYF
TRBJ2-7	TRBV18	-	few	TGTGCCAGCTCACCTCGTTCAAGCACGACCCTGACCTACGAGCAGTACTTC	CASSPRSSTTLTYEQYF
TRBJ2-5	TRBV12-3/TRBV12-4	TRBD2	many	TGTGCCAGCAGTCCGCCGAGGGCAGGTACTAGCGTGGAGACCCAGTACTTC	CASSPPRAGTSVETQYF
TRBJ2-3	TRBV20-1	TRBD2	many	TGCAGTGCTAGAGACGCGGGGGGGCTGGATACGCAGTATTTT	CSARDAGGLDTQYF
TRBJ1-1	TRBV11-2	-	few	TGTGCCAGCAGCTCCCGGATCAGTGGGACTGAAGCTTTCTTT	CASSSRISGTEAFF
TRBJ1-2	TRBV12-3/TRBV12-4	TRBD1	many	TGTGCCAGCAGTTTATTTGGACAGGGTTTAGGCTATGGCTACACCTTC	CASSLFGQGLGYGYTF